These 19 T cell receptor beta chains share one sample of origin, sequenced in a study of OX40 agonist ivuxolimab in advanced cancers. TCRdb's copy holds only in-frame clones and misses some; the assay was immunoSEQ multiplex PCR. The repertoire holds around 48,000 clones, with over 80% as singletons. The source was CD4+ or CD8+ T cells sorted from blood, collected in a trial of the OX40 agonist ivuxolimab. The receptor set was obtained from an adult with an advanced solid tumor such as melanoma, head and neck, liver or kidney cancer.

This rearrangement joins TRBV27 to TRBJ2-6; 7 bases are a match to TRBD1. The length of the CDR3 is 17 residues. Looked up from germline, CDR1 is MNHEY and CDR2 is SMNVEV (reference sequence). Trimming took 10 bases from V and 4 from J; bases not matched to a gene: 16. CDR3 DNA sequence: TGTGCCACCTCGGACAGGCTCATCCTCGGGGGGGCCAACGTCCTGACTTTC. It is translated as CATSDRLILGGANVLTF.

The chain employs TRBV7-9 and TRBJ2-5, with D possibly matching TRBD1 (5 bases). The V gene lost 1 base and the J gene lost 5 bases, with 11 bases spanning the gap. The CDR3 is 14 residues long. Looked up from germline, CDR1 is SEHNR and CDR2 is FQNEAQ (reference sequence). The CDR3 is CASSLGQGFETQYF. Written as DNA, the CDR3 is TGTGCCAGCAGCTTAGGGCAGGGTTTTGAGACCCAGTACTTC.

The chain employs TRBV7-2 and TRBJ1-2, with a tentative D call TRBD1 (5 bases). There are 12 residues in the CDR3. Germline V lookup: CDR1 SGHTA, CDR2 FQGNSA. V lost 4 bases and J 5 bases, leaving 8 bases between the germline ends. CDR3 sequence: CASSSRQYGYTF. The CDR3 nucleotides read TGTGCCAGCAGCTCGAGACAGTATGGCTACACCTTC. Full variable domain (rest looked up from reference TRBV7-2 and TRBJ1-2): GAGVSQSPSNKVTEKGKDVELRCDPISGHTALYWYRQSLGQGLEFLIYFQGNSAPDKSGLPSDRFSAERTGGSVSTLTIQRTQQEDSAVYLCASSSRQYGYTFGSGTRLTVV.

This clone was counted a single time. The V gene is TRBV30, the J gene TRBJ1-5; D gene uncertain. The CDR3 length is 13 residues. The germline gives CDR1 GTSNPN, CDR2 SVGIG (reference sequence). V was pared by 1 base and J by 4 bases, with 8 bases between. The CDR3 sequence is CAWSANRNQPQHF. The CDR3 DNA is TGTGCCTGGAGTGCGAACCGAAATCAGCCCCAGCATTTT.

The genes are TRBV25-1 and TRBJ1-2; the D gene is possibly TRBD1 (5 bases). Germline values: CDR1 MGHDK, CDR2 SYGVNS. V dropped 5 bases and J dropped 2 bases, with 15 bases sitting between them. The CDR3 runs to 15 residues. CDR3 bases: TGTGCCAGCAGTTCCCCTGGACGGGACAACTATGGCTACACCTTC. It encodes CASSSPGRDNYGYTF.

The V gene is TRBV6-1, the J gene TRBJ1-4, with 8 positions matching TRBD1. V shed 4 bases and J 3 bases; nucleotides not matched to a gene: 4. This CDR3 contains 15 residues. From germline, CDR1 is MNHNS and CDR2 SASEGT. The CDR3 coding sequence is TGTGCCAGCAGTGCCCGGACAGGGCCTAATGAAAAACTGTTTTTT. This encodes CASSARTGPNEKLFF.

The chain's CDR3 is CATSRDPRAGNYGYTF. CDR3 DNA sequence: TGTGCCACCAGCAGAGATCCTAGGGCAGGGAACTATGGCTACACCTTC. The chain recombines TRBV15 with TRBJ1-2, with a weak D call TRBD1 (5 bases). V dropped 0 bases and J dropped 2 bases, with 13 bases sitting between them. The germline V gene has CDR1 LNHNV and CDR2 YYDKDF (reference sequence). The CDR3 runs 16 residues.

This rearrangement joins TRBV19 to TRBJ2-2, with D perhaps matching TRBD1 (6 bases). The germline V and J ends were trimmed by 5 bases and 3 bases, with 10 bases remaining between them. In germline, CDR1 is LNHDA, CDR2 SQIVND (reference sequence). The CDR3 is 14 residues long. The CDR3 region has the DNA TGTGCCAGTAGTCTTGGACAGTACACCGGGGAGCTGTTTTTT. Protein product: CASSLGQYTGELFF.

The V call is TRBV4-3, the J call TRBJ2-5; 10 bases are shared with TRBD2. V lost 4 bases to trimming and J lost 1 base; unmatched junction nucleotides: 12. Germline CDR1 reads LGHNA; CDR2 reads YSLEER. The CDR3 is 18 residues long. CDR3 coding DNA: TGCGCCAGCAGCCCTTACCGTGCACTAGCGGGGATCCAAGAGACCCAGTACTTC. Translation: CASSPYRALAGIQETQYF.

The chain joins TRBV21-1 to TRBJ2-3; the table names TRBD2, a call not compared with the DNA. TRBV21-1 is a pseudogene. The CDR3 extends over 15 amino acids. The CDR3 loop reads CASSKGDYNTDTQYF. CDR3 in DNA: TGTGCCAGCAGCAAAGGGGACTACAACACAGATACGCAGTATTTT.

DNA of the CDR3: TGTGCCAGCAGCGCACAGGGGTTATACCAAGAGACCCAGTACTTC. This translates into CASSAQGLYQETQYF. The chain has TRBV11-2 and TRBJ2-5; TRBD1 aligns across 7 bases. V shed 5 bases, J shed 0 bases, and the junction held 6 bases outside the gene matches. The germline gives CDR1 SGHAT, CDR2 FQNNGV. The CDR3 is 15 amino acids.

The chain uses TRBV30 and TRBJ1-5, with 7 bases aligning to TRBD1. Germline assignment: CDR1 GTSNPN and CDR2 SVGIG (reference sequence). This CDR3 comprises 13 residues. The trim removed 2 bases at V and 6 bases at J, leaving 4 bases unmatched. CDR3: CAWSTGVGQPQHF. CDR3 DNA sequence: TGTGCCTGGAGTACAGGGGTGGGTCAGCCCCAGCATTTT.

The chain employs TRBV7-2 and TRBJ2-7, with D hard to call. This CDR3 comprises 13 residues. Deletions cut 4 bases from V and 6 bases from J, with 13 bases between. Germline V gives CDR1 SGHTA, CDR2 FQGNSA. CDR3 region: CASSSYSLGEQYF. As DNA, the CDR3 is TGTGCCAGCAGCTCCTACTCGCTGGGCGAGCAGTACTTC.

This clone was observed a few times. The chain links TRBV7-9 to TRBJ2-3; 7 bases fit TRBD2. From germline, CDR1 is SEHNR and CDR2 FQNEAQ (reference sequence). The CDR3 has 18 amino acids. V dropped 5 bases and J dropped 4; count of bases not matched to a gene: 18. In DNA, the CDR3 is TGTGCCAGCAGCCCCTCAGCCAGGGAGGGACGCCGAGCAGATACGCAGTATTTT. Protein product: CASSPSAREGRRADTQYF.

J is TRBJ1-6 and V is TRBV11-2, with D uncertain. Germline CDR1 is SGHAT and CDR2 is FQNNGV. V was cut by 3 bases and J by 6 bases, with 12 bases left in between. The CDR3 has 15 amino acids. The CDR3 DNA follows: TGTGCCAGCAGCTTTGCCCAGGCCGTTAATTCACCCCTCCACTTT. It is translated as CASSFAQAVNSPLHF.

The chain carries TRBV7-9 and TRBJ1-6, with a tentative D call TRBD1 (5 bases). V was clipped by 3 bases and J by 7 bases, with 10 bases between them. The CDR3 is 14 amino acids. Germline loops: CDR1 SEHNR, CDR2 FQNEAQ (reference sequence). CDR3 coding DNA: TGTGCCAGCAGCTTTCTCTGGGGGAATTCACCCCTCCACTTT. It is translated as CASSFLWGNSPLHF.

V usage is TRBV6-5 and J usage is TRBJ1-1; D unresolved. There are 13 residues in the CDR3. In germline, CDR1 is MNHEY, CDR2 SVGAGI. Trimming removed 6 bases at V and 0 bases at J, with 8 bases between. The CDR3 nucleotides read TGTGCCAGCAGACGGGATCTGAACACTGAAGCTTTCTTT. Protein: CASRRDLNTEAFF.

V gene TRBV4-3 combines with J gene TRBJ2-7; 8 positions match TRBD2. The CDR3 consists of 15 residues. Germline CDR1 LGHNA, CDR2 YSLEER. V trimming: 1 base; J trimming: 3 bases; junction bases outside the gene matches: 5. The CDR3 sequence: CASSQGVAGFYEQYF. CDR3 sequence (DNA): TGCGCCAGCAGCCAAGGGGTAGCGGGGTTCTACGAGCAGTACTTC.

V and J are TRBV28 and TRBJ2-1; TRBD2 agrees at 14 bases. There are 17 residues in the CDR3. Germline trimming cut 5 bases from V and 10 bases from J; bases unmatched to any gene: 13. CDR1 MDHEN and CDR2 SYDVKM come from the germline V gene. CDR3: CASSQHGLAGGPWEQFF. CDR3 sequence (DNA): TGTGCCAGCAGTCAGCACGGACTAGCGGGGGGTCCTTGGGAGCAGTTCTTC.